The 17 T cell receptor beta chains below all came from one sample that was sequenced in a study of T cell changes during pregnancy in multiple sclerosis. Assay: immunoSEQ multiplex PCR; the TCRdb copy retains only in-frame clones and omits some. The table lists roughly 51,000 clones, roughly 94% of them singletons, with roughly 5% in the top ten. This specimen consisted of CD8+ T cells from peripheral blood mononuclear cells, obtained before pregnancy. Every receptor here comes from a female donor with multiple sclerosis, enrolled in a pregnancy study.

This clone has a single count. V is TRBV2 and J is TRBJ2-7, with 7 bases lining up with TRBD1. The CDR3 has 15 residues. The germline V gene encodes CDR1 SNHLY and CDR2 FYNNEI. Trimming removed 6 bases from V and 5 bases from J; junction bases left unmatched: 13. CDR3 DNA: TGTGCCAGCAGGGACCGGGACAGCATCAGCCACGAGCAGTACTTC. It yields the protein CASRDRDSISHEQYF.

V and J are TRBV5-4 and TRBJ1-2; D is unresolved. Germline values: CDR1 SGHNT, CDR2 YYREEE (reference sequence). This CDR3 comprises 13 residues. V was cut by 2 bases and J by 2 bases, with 7 bases left in between. CDR3 residues: CASSFGGNYGYTF. The CDR3 DNA follows: TGTGCCAGCAGCTTCGGCGGCAACTATGGCTACACCTTC.

The chain's CDR3 is CAWAALAGSYNEQFF. The CDR3 DNA follows: TGTGCCTGGGCCGCGTTGGCGGGCTCCTACAATGAGCAGTTCTTC. This rearrangement joins TRBV30 to TRBJ2-1; tentative D call: TRBD2 (5 bases). CDR3 size: 15 residues. The germline V and J ends were trimmed by 5 bases and 0 bases, with 14 bases remaining between them. CDR1 and CDR2 from the germline V gene are GTSNPN and SVGIG (reference sequence).

Only one count was recorded for this clone. Here the CDR3 reads CASSLSAGGVNEQYF. The CDR3 nucleotides read TGTGCCAGCAGTTTATCAGCGGGAGGGGTAAACGAGCAGTACTTC. The chain links TRBV27 to TRBJ2-7, with TRBD2 identical over 10 bases. Germline CDR1 MNHEY, CDR2 SMNVEV (reference sequence). The CDR3 has 15 residues. The J segment lost 5 bases and the V segment lost 0 bases, leaving 4 bases of the junction unmatched.

The rearrangement uses TRBV30 and TRBJ2-1, with no clear D. CDR3 length: 11 amino acids. Germline values: CDR1 GTSNPN, CDR2 SVGIG (reference sequence). Trimming cost V 2 bases and J 8 bases, with 7 bases left between them. CDR3 sequence (DNA): TGTGCCTGGAGTCCAGGTTATGAGCAGTTCTTC. Its protein is CAWSPGYEQFF.

The chain employs TRBV7-9 and TRBJ1-1; D is possibly TRBD1 (5 bases). Between the trimmed V and J ends, which lost 1 base and 1 base, there was a span of 7 bases. CDR1 SEHNR and CDR2 FQNEAQ come from the germline V gene (reference sequence). CDR3 length equals 14 residues. The CDR3, as DNA: TGTGCCAGCAGCTTAGACGGACAGAACACTGAAGCTTTCTTT. Translation gives CASSLDGQNTEAFF.

The V call is TRBV9, the J call TRBJ1-1; the D gene is possibly TRBD1 (6 bases). The CDR3 is made up of 16 amino acids. V dropped 0 bases and J dropped 0 bases, with 12 bases sitting between them. CDR1 and CDR2 (germline): SGDLS, YYNGEE. The chain's CDR3 is CASSVGRGGMNTEAFF. The DNA of the CDR3 is TGTGCCAGCAGCGTAGGGAGAGGGGGAATGAACACTGAAGCTTTCTTT.

This chain links TRBV4-1 with TRBJ2-7, with 11 nucleotides matching TRBD2. The CDR3 runs 15 residues. V trimming: 0 bases; J trimming: 6 bases; junction bases outside the gene matches: 4. Germline V CDR1 and CDR2: MGHRA, YSYEKL. CDR3 bases: TGCGCCAGCAGCCAAGATCCCGGGACTAGCGGCGAGCAGTACTTC. Translating gives CASSQDPGTSGEQYF.

CDR3 nucleotide sequence: TGTGCCAGCAGTTACTCTACGGGGTATAGCAATCAGCCCCAGCATTTT. Residues: CASSYSTGYSNQPQHF. This chain links TRBV6-6 with TRBJ1-5; D is unclear. From germline, CDR1 is MNHNY and CDR2 SVGAGI (reference sequence). This CDR3 has 16 amino acids. Trimming removed 0 bases at V and 0 bases at J, with 9 bases between.

The chain couples TRBV5-1 to TRBJ2-1; D gene ambiguous. Germline V CDR1 and CDR2: SGHRS, YFSETQ. Trimming left V 0 bases short and J 8 bases short, with 9 bases between. This CDR3 contains 13 residues. The CDR3 bases are TGCGCCAGCAGCTTGGTAGAGGCCGATGAGCAGTTCTTC. Translation gives CASSLVEADEQFF.

The V gene is TRBV7-2, the J gene TRBJ2-2, with TRBD2 matching over 10 bases. The ends lost 6 bases at V and 5 bases at J; junction bases unmatched: 12. CDR1 is SGHTA and CDR2 is FQGNSA in the germline V gene. This CDR3 contains 17 residues. This CDR3 reads CASRSDTSGIRTGELFF. CDR3 coding DNA: TGTGCCAGCAGATCCGATACTAGCGGGATACGAACCGGGGAGCTGTTTTTT.

The rearrangement links TRBV6-8 to TRBJ1-4; maybe TRBD1 (6 bases). CDR3 length: 16 residues. Trimming removed 6 bases at V and 4 bases at J, with 18 bases between. Germline V gene data show CDR1 as MNHGY and CDR2 as SAAAGT. DNA of the CDR3: TGTGCCAGCAGCCGCCGGACAGTCCCTTTTAATGAAAAACTGTTTTTT. Protein sequence: CASSRRTVPFNEKLFF.

This rearrangement joins TRBV2 to TRBJ2-6, with 7 bases identical to TRBD1. Germline CDR1 and CDR2: SNHLY and FYNNEI. With V trimmed by 5 bases and J by 0 bases, 13 bases remained unmatched. CDR3 length: 19 amino acids. CDR3 nucleotides: TGTGCCAGCAGTACTAACCCGTGGGACAGCGGCTCTGGGGCCAACGTCCTGACTTTC. The encoded protein is CASSTNPWDSGSGANVLTF.

This chain uses TRBV30 with TRBJ2-4, with 7 bases aligning to TRBD2. With 5 bases clipped from V and 12 bases from J, the junction kept 7 bases outside the gene matches. CDR1 is GTSNPN and CDR2 is SVGIG in the germline V gene (reference sequence). The CDR3 extends over 11 amino acids. CDR3 DNA: TGTGCCTGGGGGACTAAGTTCGATCAGTACTTC. As protein: CAWGTKFDQYF.

The chain links TRBV28 to TRBJ1-1; no clear D gene. Germline assignment: CDR1 MDHEN and CDR2 SYDVKM. This CDR3 has 13 residues. V lost 4 bases and J lost 0, with 6 bases in between. The CDR3 coding sequence is TGTGCCAGCAGTTCTGCGATGAACACTGAAGCTTTCTTT. This codes for CASSSAMNTEAFF.

The chain uses TRBV29-1 and TRBJ1-4; D may be TRBD1 (6 bases). This CDR3 has 14 amino acids. V was cut by 7 bases and J by 0 bases, with 12 bases left in between. Looked up from germline, CDR1 is SQVTM and CDR2 is ANQGSEA. CDR3 nucleotide sequence: TGCAGCGCCATGGACAGTTCAACTAATGAAAAACTGTTTTTT. Its protein is CSAMDSSTNEKLFF.

This chain connects TRBV2 to TRBJ2-3; TRBD1 agrees at 8 bases. This CDR3 has 14 amino acids. Trimming took 8 bases from V and 1 from J; bases not matched to a gene: 5. Germline V gives CDR1 SNHLY, CDR2 FYNNEI. CDR3 in DNA: TGTGCCAGCTGGCCGGGACAGGGCACAGATACGCAGTATTTT. This sequence encodes CASWPGQGTDTQYF.